The entry below describes one T cell receptor beta chain. This clone was counted a single time. Its antigen specificity is not known. No quality values exist for individual bases; no much larger clone is one base distant. The data belong to a study of blood T cell repertoires in COVID-19 (dated by TCRdb to 2019 to 2021). Some background on the complete study: Samples from collaborators originated in the United States, Italy and Spain and spanned both the acute and convalescent phases of COVID-19. Deeply sampled blood TCRbeta repertoires from subjects exposed to, actively infected with, or recovered from COVID-19 were included in the dataset. Where available, HLA class I and class II types were taken from metadata supplied by the sample provider and were not determined by assay-based typing. Samples came from the ongoing ImmuneRACE study (first 160 participants) plus 1,254 subjects from 6 global collaborators. The material from the prospective study consisted of cDNA or gDNA derived from T cells, B-cell-depleted T cells, or PBMCs. The sample metadata nearly always contained a de-identified subject ID, COVID-19 status, age in years and sex. A freely available public database, intended as a resource for researchers studying the immune response to SARS-CoV-2, is where the repertoires were released. Study-wide conclusions, independent of this receptor: Clinical and demographic metadata were provided uncurated, with the amount varying by source and participant.

V has 7 bases trimmed and J has 0 bases trimmed; junction bases matching no gene number 16. The germline V gene encodes CDR1 LNHDA and CDR2 SQIVND (reference sequence). Including the terminal cysteine and phenylalanine, the CDR3 comprises 18 residues. Only the CDR3 DNA is retained, 54 bases long and in frame from the first base. Participants in the prospective study were enrolled through a virtual design, were aged roughly 18 to 100 years, and lived in some 24 United States geographic areas. In the prospective study, cohorts were assigned on the basis of participant-reported clinical history obtained from a screening survey and a study questionnaire. Exposed participants were defined as having been in contact with someone with a PCR-confirmed or clinician-diagnosed COVID-19 case within 2 weeks of study entry. Mobile phlebotomists in the prospective study collected whole blood, serum and a nasopharyngeal or oropharyngeal swab from every participant. Prospective study participants could optionally give additional blood draws and questionnaires over a roughly two-month period. Blood samples from the prospective study were shipped frozen or at room temperature prior to DNA extraction.

The immunoSEQ Assay, a bias-controlled multiplex PCR, was used to amplify TCRbeta CDR3 regions from genomic DNA. The study's own analysis went as follows. Nucleated cell counts per sample were estimated from amplification of reference gene primers within the assay. To quantify the absolute abundance of each unique TCRbeta CDR3 rearrangement, sequence reads were collapsed and filtered. For each sample, productive Simpson clonality was calculated as the square root of Simpson's diversity index over productive rearrangements. TCRdb provides this immuneACCESS table in a form limited to in-frame rearrangements. Some clones are lacking; in checked studies, under half of them reflect an unresolved V gene, and why the rest are absent is not known. V, J and clone size were drawn from that table, and D and trimming were deduced from the DNA. The sample table holds 200,000 to 300,000 clones, of which about 90% were seen once. Around 3.1% of the sample is in the top ten clones.

The receptor was derived from a woman between 40 and 50 years old who had been exposed to COVID-19. The chain is assembled from TRBV19 and TRBJ1-1; 8 bases in the junction line up with TRBD1. The sequenced material came from PBMCs or T cells enriched from blood (not recorded which). This receptor has the CDR3 CASTLAPGTGVMNTEAFF. The sequenced DNA is TGTGCCAGTACCCTGGCCCCCGGGACAGGAGTCATGAACACTGAAGCTTTCTTT.